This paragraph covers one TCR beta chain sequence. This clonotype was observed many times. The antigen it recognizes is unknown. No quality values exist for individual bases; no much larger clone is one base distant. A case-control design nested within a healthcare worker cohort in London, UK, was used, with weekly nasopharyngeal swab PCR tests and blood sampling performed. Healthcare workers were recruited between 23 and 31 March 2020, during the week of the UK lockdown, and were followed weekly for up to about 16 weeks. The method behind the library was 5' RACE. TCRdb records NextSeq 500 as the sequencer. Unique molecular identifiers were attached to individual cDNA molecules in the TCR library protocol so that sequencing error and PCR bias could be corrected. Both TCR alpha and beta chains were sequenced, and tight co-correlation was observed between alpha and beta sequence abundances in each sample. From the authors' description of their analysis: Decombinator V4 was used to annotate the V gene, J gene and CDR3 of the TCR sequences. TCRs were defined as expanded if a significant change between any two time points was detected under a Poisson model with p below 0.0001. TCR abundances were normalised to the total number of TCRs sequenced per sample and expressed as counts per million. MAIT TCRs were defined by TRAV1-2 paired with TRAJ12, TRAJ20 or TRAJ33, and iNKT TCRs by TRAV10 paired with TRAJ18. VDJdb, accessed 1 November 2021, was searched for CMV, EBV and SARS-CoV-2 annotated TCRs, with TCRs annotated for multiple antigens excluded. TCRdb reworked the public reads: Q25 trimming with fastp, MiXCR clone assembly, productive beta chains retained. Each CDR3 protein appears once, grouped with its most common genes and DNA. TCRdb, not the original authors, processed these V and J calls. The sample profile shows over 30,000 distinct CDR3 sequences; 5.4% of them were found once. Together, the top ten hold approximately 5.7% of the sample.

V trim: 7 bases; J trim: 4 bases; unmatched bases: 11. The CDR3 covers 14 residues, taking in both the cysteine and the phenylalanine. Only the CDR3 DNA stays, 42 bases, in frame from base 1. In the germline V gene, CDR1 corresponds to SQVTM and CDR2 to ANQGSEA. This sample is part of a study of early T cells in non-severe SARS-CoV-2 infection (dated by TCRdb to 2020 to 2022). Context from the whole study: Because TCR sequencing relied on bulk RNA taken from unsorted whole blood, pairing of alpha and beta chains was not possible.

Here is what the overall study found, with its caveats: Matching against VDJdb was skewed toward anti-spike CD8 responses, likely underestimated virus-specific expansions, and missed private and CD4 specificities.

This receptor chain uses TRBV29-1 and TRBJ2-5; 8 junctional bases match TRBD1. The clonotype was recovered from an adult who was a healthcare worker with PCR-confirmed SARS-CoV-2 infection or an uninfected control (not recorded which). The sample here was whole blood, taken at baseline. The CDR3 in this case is CSASTGTGGETQYF. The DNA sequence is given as TGCAGCGCCAGCACCGGGACAGGTGGAGAGACCCAGTACTTC.